The entry below gives a single T cell receptor beta chain sequence along with its context. The assay was immunoSEQ multiplex PCR, and TCRdb's table has in-frame clones only and misses some. The sample has approximately 200,000 clones, roughly four fifths seen once. This sample is part of a study of blood T cell repertoires in COVID-19. Per germline, CDR1 MNHEY and CDR2 SMNVEV (reference sequence). Deletions cut 2 bases from V and 4 bases from J, with 9 bases between. The CDR3 has 14 residues. The V call is TRBV27, the J call TRBJ1-5; D unclear. This clonotype was obtained from a man aged 40-50 years who had recovered from COVID-19. The sequencing sample was made of PBMCs or T cells enriched from blood (not recorded which). The CDR3 sequence is CASSLRQGNQPQHF. The CDR3 region has the DNA TGTGCCAGCAGTTTACGACAAGGTAATCAGCCCCAGCATTTT.